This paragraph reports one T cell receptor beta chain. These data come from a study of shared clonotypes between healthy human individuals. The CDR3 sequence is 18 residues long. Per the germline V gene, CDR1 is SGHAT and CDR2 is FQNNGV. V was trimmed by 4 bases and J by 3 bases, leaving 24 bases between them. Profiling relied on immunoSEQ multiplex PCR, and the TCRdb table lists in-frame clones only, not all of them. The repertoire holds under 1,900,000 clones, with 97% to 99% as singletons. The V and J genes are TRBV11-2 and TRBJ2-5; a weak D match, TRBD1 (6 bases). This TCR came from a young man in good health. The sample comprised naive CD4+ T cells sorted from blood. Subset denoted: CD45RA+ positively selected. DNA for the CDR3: TGTGCCAGCAGCTCCTTGACAGGTTCGATCGCTAGCAAAGAGACCCAGTACTTC. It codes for CASSSLTGSIASKETQYF.